The 10 T cell receptor beta chains listed next were all sequenced from one sample in a study of T cell changes during pregnancy in multiple sclerosis. Measured with immunoSEQ multiplex PCR; TCRdb has only the in-frame clones, and not every one. The table has approximately 13,000 clones, 88% seen once. Source: CD8+ T cells from peripheral blood mononuclear cells, taken in the second trimester of pregnancy. The receptors come from a female donor in good health, enrolled as a control in a pregnancy study.

V and J are TRBV10-1 and TRBJ2-5; D is undetermined. V lost 0 bases to trimming and J lost 5 bases, with 10 bases between them. Germline-derived CDR1 and CDR2 are WNHNN and SYGVQD (reference sequence). The CDR3 covers 14 residues. CDR3 in DNA: TGCGCCAGCAGTGAGTCGTTTGCCGCGGAGACCCAGTACTTC. This translates into CASSESFAAETQYF.

The chain couples TRBV5-6 to TRBJ2-7; 8 nucleotides align to TRBD1. The CDR3 covers 16 residues. CDR1 is SGHDT, CDR2 YYEEEE, per germline. Trimming cost V 0 bases and J 5 bases; bases outside gene matches: 10. The CDR3, as DNA: TGTGCCAGCAGCTTGGGGACCCGGACAGGGCACGACGAGCAGTACTTC. Translation: CASSLGTRTGHDEQYF.

The V and J genes are TRBV6-5 and TRBJ2-5; D is perhaps TRBD2 (6 bases). V was pared by 5 bases and J by 2 bases, with 9 bases between. The germline V gene encodes CDR1 MNHEY and CDR2 SVGAGI. This CDR3 region has 13 residues. The CDR3 nucleotides are TGTGCCAGCAGTGACGGGACTCAAGAGACCCAGTACTTC. Translating it yields CASSDGTQETQYF.

The genes are TRBV29-1 and TRBJ1-2; 7 bases align to TRBD1. The CDR3 contains 15 residues. Germline values: CDR1 SQVTM, CDR2 ANQGSEA. J was trimmed by 0 bases and V by 4 bases; bases with no gene match: 8. The CDR3 sequence: CSVAEGDRANYGYTF. DNA of the CDR3: TGCAGCGTTGCGGAGGGCGACAGGGCTAACTATGGCTACACCTTC.

The chain links TRBV29-1 to TRBJ2-1; the match to TRBD2 covers 7 bases. Unmatched junction bases numbered 19, after V lost 6 bases and J lost 8 bases. The CDR3 contains 16 residues. Germline CDR1 reads SQVTM; CDR2 reads ANQGSEA. CDR3 sequence reads: CSVGPGTTHFGDEQFF. The CDR3 nucleotides are TGCAGCGTGGGACCCGGGACTACTCATTTTGGCGATGAGCAGTTCTTC.

The chain is built from TRBV7-8 and TRBJ1-1; no clear D gene. V lost 0 bases to trimming and J lost 2 bases, with 4 bases between them. The length of the CDR3 is 13 residues. From germline, CDR1 is SGHVS and CDR2 FQNEAQ. CDR3 in amino acids: CASSLAANTEAFF. Written as DNA, the CDR3 is TGTGCCAGCAGCTTAGCGGCTAACACTGAAGCTTTCTTT. Complete variable domain (other parts from reference TRBV7-8 and TRBJ1-1): GAGVSQSPRYKVAKRGQDVALRCDPISGHVSLFWYQQALGQGPEFLTYFQNEAQLDKSGLPSDRFFAERPEGSVSTLKIQRTQQEDSAVYLCASSLAANTEAFFGQGTRLTVV.

The chain recombines TRBV28 with TRBJ2-3; TRBD1 might be the D (5 bases). V was cut by 7 bases and J by 2 bases, with 13 bases left in between. The CDR3 sequence is 14 residues long. CDR1 and CDR2 (germline): MDHEN, SYDVKM. The CDR3 sequence: CASKQVPPTDTQYF. In DNA form, the CDR3 reads TGTGCCAGCAAACAGGTCCCCCCCACAGATACGCAGTATTTT.

The chain carries TRBV18 and TRBJ2-3; TRBD1 agrees at 9 bases. Germline lookup yields CDR1 KGHSH and CDR2 LQKENI. The CDR3 is made up of 18 amino acids. The trim removed 3 bases at V and 6 bases at J, leaving 16 bases unmatched. The CDR3 loop reads CASSPWETGTGSTDTQYF. CDR3 coding DNA: TGTGCCAGCTCACCCTGGGAGACCGGGACAGGGAGTACCGATACGCAGTATTTT. The variable domain in full, completed from reference TRBV18 and TRBJ2-3, reads NAGVMQNPRHLVRRRGQEARLRCSPMKGHSHVYWYRQLPEEGLKFMVYLQKENIIDESGMPKERFSAEFPKEGPSILRIQQVVRGDSAAYFCASSPWETGTGSTDTQYFGPGTRLTVL.

CDR3 loop: CASSSGGNEQYF. The CDR3 region has the DNA TGTGCCAGCAGCTCCGGGGGGAACGAGCAGTACTTC. The chain links TRBV11-2 to TRBJ2-7, with 7 nucleotides matching TRBD2. CDR1 and CDR2 (germline): SGHAT, FQNNGV. The CDR3 loop spans 12 amino acids. The ends lost 4 bases at V and 5 bases at J; junction bases unmatched: 2.

This chain connects TRBV15 to TRBJ1-2; 8 positions match TRBD1. Germline V lookup: CDR1 LNHNV, CDR2 YYDKDF (reference sequence). With 0 bases clipped from V and 1 base from J, the junction kept 4 bases outside the gene matches. This CDR3 region has 16 residues. The CDR3 spells CATSRDRQGYNYGYTF. The CDR3 bases are TGTGCCACCAGCAGAGATAGACAGGGGTATAACTATGGCTACACCTTC. Complete variable domain (other parts from reference TRBV15 and TRBJ1-2): DAMVIQNPRYQVTQFGKPVTLSCSQTLNHNVMYWYQQKSSQAPKLLFHYYDKDFNNEADTPDNFQSRRPNTSFCFLDIRSPGLGDTAMYLCATSRDRQGYNYGYTFGSGTRLTVV.